This T cell receptor beta chain was documented in a study of tumor-infiltrating lymphocytes in localized non-small cell lung cancer. Sequencing used immunoSEQ multiplex PCR; TCRdb keeps in-frame clones, though not all of them. This table has around 15,000 clones, over 75% appearing once. Germline V gene data show CDR1 as GTSNPN and CDR2 as SVGIG (reference sequence). The V and J ends lost 0 bases and 10 bases respectively, with 13 bases between them. The length of the CDR3 is 13 residues. The material sequenced was uninvolved lung tissue not adjacent to the tumor. The clonotype originates from a human donor with non-small cell lung cancer. The chain has TRBV30 and TRBJ2-4; no firm D call. The CDR3 DNA follows: TGTGCCTGGAGTGTAGGTGGGTTAGGAATTCAGTACTTC. This translates into CAWSVGGLGIQYF.